A selection of T cell receptor beta chains follows, all from one sample in a study of blood T cell repertoires in COVID-19. The method was immunoSEQ multiplex PCR; TCRdb's version includes in-frame clones alone and lacks a portion of them. This table holds about 220,000 clones, roughly 80% found once. Sequenced: peripheral blood. These receptor sequences come from a human donor in a cohort sampled during active COVID-19. Both conserved end residues are part of each CDR3. A D gene is named only where the DNA matches it firmly. Only some rows state a clone size, as once, few, many or a class for expanded clones.

J gene: TRBJ2-2
V gene: TRBV28
clone size: few
D gene: TRBD2
CDR3 DNA: TGTGCCAGCAGTGGAGGGACTAGCGGGAGGACCGGGGAGCTGTTTTTT
CDR3 protein: CASSGGTSGRTGELFF

J gene: TRBJ2-7
V gene: TRBV27
clone size: -
D gene: -
CDR3 DNA: TGTGCCAGCAGTTTTTCCCGGGCCTACGAGCAGTACTTC
CDR3 protein: CASSFSRAYEQYF

J gene: TRBJ2-1
V gene: TRBV24-1
clone size: -
D gene: TRBD1
CDR3 DNA: TGTGCCACCAGTGAACGCGACAGGGGAGATCTAGGCGAGCAGTTCTTC
CDR3 protein: CATSERDRGDLGEQFF

J gene: TRBJ2-5
V gene: TRBV5-8
clone size: -
D gene: TRBD2
CDR3 DNA: TGTGCCAGCAGCCAAGGGACTAGCGGATTCCAAGAGACCCAGTACTTC
CDR3 protein: CASSQGTSGFQETQYF

J gene: TRBJ2-7
V gene: TRBV7-9
clone size: -
D gene: TRBD2
CDR3 DNA: TGTGCCAGCAGCTACTGGACTAGCCTCGGCCACGAGCAGTACTTC
CDR3 protein: CASSYWTSLGHEQYF

J gene: TRBJ2-3
V gene: TRBV27
clone size: -
D gene: -
CDR3 DNA: TGTGCCAGCAGCCTTGGGAGTGGCACAGATACGCAGTATTTT
CDR3 protein: CASSLGSGTDTQYF

J gene: TRBJ2-7
V gene: TRBV6-5
clone size: few
D gene: TRBD2
CDR3 DNA: TGTGCCAGCAGCCACGGGGCGGGAGGGGACTACGAGCAGTACTTC
CDR3 protein: CASSHGAGGDYEQYF

J gene: TRBJ2-7
V gene: TRBV6-2/TRBV6-3
clone size: -
D gene: TRBD1
CDR3 DNA: TGTGCCAGCAGTTACTCGAGGGGCAAAGGGGGCCGGGAGCAGTACTTC
CDR3 protein: CASSYSRGKGGREQYF

J gene: TRBJ1-6
V gene: TRBV2
clone size: -
D gene: -
CDR3 DNA: TGTGCCAGCAGGGGTAGGAGAGTGAGCTCCTATAATTCACCCCTCCACTTT
CDR3 protein: CASRGRRVSSYNSPLHF

J gene: TRBJ1-1
V gene: TRBV7-8
clone size: few
D gene: -
CDR3 DNA: TGTGCCAGCAGCTTAAGCCTCGGGAACACTGAAGCTTTCTTT
CDR3 protein: CASSLSLGNTEAFF

J gene: TRBJ1-4
V gene: TRBV5-1
clone size: once
D gene: TRBD1
CDR3 DNA: TGCGCCAGCAGCTGGGGACAGAGGAAGCGGGAAAAACTGTTTTTT
CDR3 protein: CASSWGQRKREKLFF

J gene: TRBJ1-5
V gene: TRBV29-1
clone size: -
D gene: TRBD1
CDR3 DNA: TGCAGCGCCCCGGGACAGGGGGCGCCGGGCAATCAGCCCCAGCATTTT
CDR3 protein: CSAPGQGAPGNQPQHF

J gene: TRBJ2-3
V gene: TRBV9
clone size: -
D gene: TRBD2
CDR3 DNA: TGTGCCAGCGCGGGAGGGGGAGCAGATACGCAGTATTTT
CDR3 protein: CASAGGGADTQYF

J gene: TRBJ1-5
V gene: TRBV19
clone size: few
D gene: -
CDR3 DNA: TGTGCCAGTAGTATTATTGGCGGGCCCCAGCATTTT
CDR3 protein: CASSIIGGPQHF

J gene: TRBJ1-5
V gene: TRBV29-1
clone size: few
D gene: -
CDR3 DNA: TGCAGCGTTGCAGGGGTTGGTCAGCCCCAGCATTTT
CDR3 protein: CSVAGVGQPQHF

J gene: TRBJ2-2
V gene: TRBV18
clone size: few
D gene: -
CDR3 DNA: TGTGCCAGCTCACCTGCACAGTCGAACACCGGGGAGCTGTTTTTT
CDR3 protein: CASSPAQSNTGELFF

J gene: TRBJ1-2
V gene: TRBV6-6
clone size: -
D gene: -
CDR3 DNA: TGTGCCGGGCGGGGGGGGGCAGGCTATGGCTACACCTTC
CDR3 protein: CAGRGGAGYGYTF

J gene: TRBJ1-5
V gene: TRBV7-2
clone size: -
D gene: -
CDR3 DNA: TGTGCCAGCAGCCGGACTAATCAGCCCCAGCATTTT
CDR3 protein: CASSRTNQPQHF

J gene: TRBJ1-2
V gene: TRBV6-5
clone size: -
D gene: -
CDR3 DNA: TGTGCCAGCAGGAACGGGGTTAACTATGGCTACACCTTC
CDR3 protein: CASRNGVNYGYTF

J gene: TRBJ1-2
V gene: TRBV19
clone size: -
D gene: TRBD1
CDR3 DNA: TGTGCCAGTAGTTTACTACCCGGGACAGGGGGCTATGGCTACACCTTC
CDR3 protein: CASSLLPGTGGYGYTF

J gene: TRBJ2-7
V gene: TRBV4-3
clone size: many
D gene: TRBD1
CDR3 DNA: TGCGCCAGCAGCCAGCGACAGGGGGCCCACGAGCAGTACTTC
CDR3 protein: CASSQRQGAHEQYF

J gene: TRBJ2-7
V gene: TRBV28
clone size: -
D gene: -
CDR3 DNA: TGTGCCAGCAGTTTATTGTCGGGAGAGGCCTACGAGCAGTACTTC
CDR3 protein: CASSLLSGEAYEQYF

J gene: TRBJ2-2
V gene: TRBV4-3
clone size: -
D gene: -
CDR3 DNA: TGCGCCAGCAGCCAAGATAATAGGCAGGGAAGGGGCGGGGAGCTGTTTTTT
CDR3 protein: CASSQDNRQGRGGELFF

J gene: TRBJ2-7
V gene: TRBV2
clone size: few
D gene: TRBD2
CDR3 DNA: TGTGCCAGCATTCGAAGCGGGGCGTCCTACGAGCAGTACTTC
CDR3 protein: CASIRSGASYEQYF

J gene: TRBJ1-3
V gene: TRBV9
clone size: -
D gene: -
CDR3 DNA: TGTGCCAGCAGCGTAAGAGGGAGCAACACCATATATTTT
CDR3 protein: CASSVRGSNTIYF

J gene: TRBJ2-7
V gene: TRBV2
clone size: -
D gene: TRBD2
CDR3 DNA: TGTGCCAGCAGTGAACGGGGAATAGCGGGAGTCTACGAGCAGTACTTC
CDR3 protein: CASSERGIAGVYEQYF

J gene: TRBJ1-1
V gene: TRBV19
clone size: -
D gene: TRBD1
CDR3 DNA: TGTGCCAGTAGTATTTCACCGGGACAGGGACCTGAAGCTTTCTTT
CDR3 protein: CASSISPGQGPEAFF

J gene: TRBJ2-7
V gene: TRBV6-1
clone size: -
D gene: -
CDR3 DNA: TGTGCCAGCAGTGAAGTCGGTACCGAGCAGTACTTC
CDR3 protein: CASSEVGTEQYF

J gene: TRBJ2-3
V gene: TRBV5-1
clone size: -
D gene: -
CDR3 DNA: TGCGCCAGCAGCTTGGGACCTACTAAAGGCGCAGATACGCAGTATTTT
CDR3 protein: CASSLGPTKGADTQYF

J gene: TRBJ1-1
V gene: TRBV4-3
clone size: -
D gene: -
CDR3 DNA: TGCGCCAGCAGCCAAAGGACAAAGAACACTGAAGCTTTCTTT
CDR3 protein: CASSQRTKNTEAFF

J gene: TRBJ2-7
V gene: TRBV6-2/TRBV6-3
clone size: -
D gene: TRBD2
CDR3 DNA: TGTGCCAGCAGTTACCCCCGGACTAGCGGCGCCTACGAGCAGTACTTC
CDR3 protein: CASSYPRTSGAYEQYF

J gene: TRBJ2-7
V gene: TRBV18
clone size: -
D gene: TRBD1
CDR3 DNA: TGTGCCAGCTCACCGGGACAGGTTTACGAGCAGTACTTC
CDR3 protein: CASSPGQVYEQYF

J gene: TRBJ2-7
V gene: TRBV27
clone size: medium-sized
D gene: TRBD2
CDR3 DNA: TGTGCCAGCAGTCCGGACCCCGGGAGGGCGGTCTACGAGCAGTACTTC
CDR3 protein: CASSPDPGRAVYEQYF

J gene: TRBJ1-5
V gene: TRBV10-3
clone size: -
D gene: -
CDR3 DNA: TGTGCCATCAGGGGGGAGGGCAATCAGCCCCAGCATTTT
CDR3 protein: CAIRGEGNQPQHF

J gene: TRBJ1-1
V gene: TRBV27
clone size: -
D gene: -
CDR3 DNA: TGTGCCAGCAGTTTAAGGGCAGGGCCTGAAGCTTTCTTT
CDR3 protein: CASSLRAGPEAFF

J gene: TRBJ2-7
V gene: TRBV5-1
clone size: -
D gene: TRBD2
CDR3 DNA: TGCGCCAGCAGCCAGGTTGAGAGGGAGGGCGAGCAGTACTTC
CDR3 protein: CASSQVEREGEQYF

J gene: TRBJ2-7
V gene: TRBV27
clone size: -
D gene: -
CDR3 DNA: TGTGCCAGCAGCTCACCTGGACATAGCTCCTACGAGCAGTACTTC
CDR3 protein: CASSSPGHSSYEQYF

J gene: TRBJ2-3
V gene: TRBV6-5
clone size: -
D gene: -
CDR3 DNA: TGTGCCAGCAGGATGAGTGGGGGGGCCGATACGCAGTATTTT
CDR3 protein: CASRMSGGADTQYF

J gene: TRBJ2-3
V gene: TRBV7-3
clone size: few
D gene: -
CDR3 DNA: TGTGCCACTGGTGAGGGCACAGATACGCAGTATTTT
CDR3 protein: CATGEGTDTQYF

J gene: TRBJ2-5
V gene: TRBV7-9
clone size: -
D gene: -
CDR3 DNA: TGTGCCAGCAGCTTAGGTACGGGAGAAGGGGCCCAGTACTTC
CDR3 protein: CASSLGTGEGAQYF

J gene: TRBJ2-7
V gene: TRBV7-6
clone size: -
D gene: TRBD2
CDR3 DNA: TGTGCCAGCAGCATCGCTAGCGGGGGTGTTTACGAGCAGTACTTC
CDR3 protein: CASSIASGGVYEQYF

J gene: TRBJ1-2
V gene: TRBV19
clone size: -
D gene: -
CDR3 DNA: TGTGCCAGTAGTCCCCTATCAACAGGGAACTATGGCTACACCTTC
CDR3 protein: CASSPLSTGNYGYTF